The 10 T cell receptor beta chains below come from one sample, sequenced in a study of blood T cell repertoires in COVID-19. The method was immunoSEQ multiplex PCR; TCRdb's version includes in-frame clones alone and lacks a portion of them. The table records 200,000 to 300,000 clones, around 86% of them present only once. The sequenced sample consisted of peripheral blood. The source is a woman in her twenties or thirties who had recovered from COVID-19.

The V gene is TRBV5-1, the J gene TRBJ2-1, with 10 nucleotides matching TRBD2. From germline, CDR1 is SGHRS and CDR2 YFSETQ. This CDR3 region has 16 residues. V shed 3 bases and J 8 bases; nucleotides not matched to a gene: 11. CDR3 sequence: CASSSISGLATDEQFF. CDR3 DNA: TGCGCCAGCAGCTCCATCTCGGGACTAGCGACTGATGAGCAGTTCTTC.

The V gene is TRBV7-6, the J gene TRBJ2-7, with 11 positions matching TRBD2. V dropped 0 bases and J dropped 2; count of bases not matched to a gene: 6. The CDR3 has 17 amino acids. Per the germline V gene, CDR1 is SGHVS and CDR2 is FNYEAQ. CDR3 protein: CASSLAQTSGVTYEQYF. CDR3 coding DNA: TGTGCCAGCAGCTTAGCGCAGACTAGCGGGGTTACCTACGAGCAGTACTTC.

CDR3 sequence: CASSHGRGQGFWYEQYF. The CDR3 nucleotides read TGTGCCAGCAGCCACGGTCGGGGACAGGGATTTTGGTACGAGCAGTACTTC. This chain connects TRBV7-8 to TRBJ2-7, with TRBD1 identical over 9 bases. The CDR3 contains 17 residues. V shed 5 bases, J shed 4 bases, and the junction held 15 bases outside the gene matches. CDR1 is SGHVS, CDR2 FQNEAQ, per germline.

The CDR3 sequence: CASTSGDYGYTF. DNA for the CDR3: TGTGCCAGCACCTCAGGGGATTATGGCTACACCTTC. The chain has TRBV6-5 and TRBJ1-2, with a tentative D call TRBD1 (6 bases). The CDR3 runs to 12 residues. V lost 7 bases, J lost 5 bases, and 11 bases lay in between. Looked up from germline, CDR1 is MNHEY and CDR2 is SVGAGI.

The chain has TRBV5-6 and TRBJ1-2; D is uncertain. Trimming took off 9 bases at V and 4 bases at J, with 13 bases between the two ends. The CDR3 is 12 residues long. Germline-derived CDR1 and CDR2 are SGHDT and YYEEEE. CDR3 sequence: CATAADGYGYTF. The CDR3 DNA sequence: TGTGCCACCGCAGCGGACGGCTATGGCTACACCTTC.

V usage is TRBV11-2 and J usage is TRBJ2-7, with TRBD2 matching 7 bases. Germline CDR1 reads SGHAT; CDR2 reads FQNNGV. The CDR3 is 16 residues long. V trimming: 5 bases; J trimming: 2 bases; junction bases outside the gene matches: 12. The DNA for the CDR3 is TGTGCCAGCAGCCCGCTGGTCGGGACTACCACCTACGAGCAGTACTTC. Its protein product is CASSPLVGTTTYEQYF.

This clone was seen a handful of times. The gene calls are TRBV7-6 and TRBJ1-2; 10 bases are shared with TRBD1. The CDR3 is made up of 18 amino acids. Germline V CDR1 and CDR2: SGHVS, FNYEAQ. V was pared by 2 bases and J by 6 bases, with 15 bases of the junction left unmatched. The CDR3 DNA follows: TGTGCCAGCAGCTTAATGCCTCCGACAGGGGGCGAGTGGAATGGCTACACCTTC. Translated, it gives CASSLMPPTGGEWNGYTF.

The CDR3 nucleotides read TGTGCCAGCAGCTTATTGGGCGATGCAGGGGGCGAGCAGTACTTC. Translation: CASSLLGDAGGEQYF. The chain has TRBV7-9 and TRBJ2-7, with 7 bases lining up with TRBD1. Germline V gives CDR1 SEHNR, CDR2 FQNEAQ (reference sequence). This CDR3 comprises 15 residues. The J segment lost 6 bases and the V segment lost 2 bases, leaving 10 bases of the junction unmatched.

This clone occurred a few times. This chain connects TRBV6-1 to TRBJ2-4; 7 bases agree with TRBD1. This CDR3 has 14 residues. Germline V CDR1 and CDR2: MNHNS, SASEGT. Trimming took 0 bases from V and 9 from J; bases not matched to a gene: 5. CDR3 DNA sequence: TGTGCCAGCAGTGAAGCGCTACAGGGGAGCATTCAGTACTTC. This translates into CASSEALQGSIQYF.

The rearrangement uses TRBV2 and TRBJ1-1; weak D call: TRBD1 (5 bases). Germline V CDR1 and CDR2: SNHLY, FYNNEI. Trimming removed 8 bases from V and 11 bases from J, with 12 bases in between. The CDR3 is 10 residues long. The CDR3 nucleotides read TGTGCCAGCTCCAGGGTGGAGGCTTTCTTT. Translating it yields CASSRVEAFF.